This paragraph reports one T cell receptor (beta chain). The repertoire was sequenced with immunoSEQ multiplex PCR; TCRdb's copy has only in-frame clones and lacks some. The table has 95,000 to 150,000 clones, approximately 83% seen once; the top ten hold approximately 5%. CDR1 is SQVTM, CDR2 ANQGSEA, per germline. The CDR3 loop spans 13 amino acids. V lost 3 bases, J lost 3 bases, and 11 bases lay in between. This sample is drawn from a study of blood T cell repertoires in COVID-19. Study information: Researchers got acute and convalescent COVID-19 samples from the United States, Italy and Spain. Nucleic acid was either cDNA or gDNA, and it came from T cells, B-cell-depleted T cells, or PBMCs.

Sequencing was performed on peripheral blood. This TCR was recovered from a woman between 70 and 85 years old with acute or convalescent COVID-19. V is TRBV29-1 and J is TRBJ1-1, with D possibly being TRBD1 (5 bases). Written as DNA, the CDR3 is TGCAGCGTTGATCCCCGGGGGGACACTGAAGCTTTCTTT. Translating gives CSVDPRGDTEAFF.